Given below is one T cell receptor beta chain in context. Antigen unknown. The germline V gene has CDR1 SGHVS and CDR2 FQNEAQ. This CDR3 has 12 residues. With 5 bases removed from V and 4 bases from J, the gap between germline ends came to 8 bases. The data originate from a study of T-cell memory formation after mild COVID-19. Study information: Largely, the TCR clusters proved donor specific. Study outcomes and limitations: Cross-reactive memory appears to have joined, as suggested by some responding clones showing up in pre-infection memory. Clones shrinking between day 15 and 85 showed a balanced CD4/CD8 split, and those that grew later tilted toward CD4+.

The 5'RACE method, run with constant-segment primers, produced TCR alpha and TCR beta cDNA libraries (carrying sample barcodes and UMIs). Via MiXCR, TCRdb re-called the 5' RACE reads, giving one row per CDR3 protein. Here the sample spans approximately 490,000 distinct CDR3 sequences, roughly 22% being singletons. Sample: PBMCs or a T cell subset sorted from them (not recorded which). This rearrangement joins TRBV7-8 to TRBJ2-5; D gene unclear. The TCR was taken from an adult woman who had mild COVID-19 (a few samples of this study predate the infection). Cell type and time point are not known. The CDR3 nucleotides are TGTGCCAGCAGCCCACTGGCAGAGACCCAGTACTTC. Translated: CASSPLAETQYF.